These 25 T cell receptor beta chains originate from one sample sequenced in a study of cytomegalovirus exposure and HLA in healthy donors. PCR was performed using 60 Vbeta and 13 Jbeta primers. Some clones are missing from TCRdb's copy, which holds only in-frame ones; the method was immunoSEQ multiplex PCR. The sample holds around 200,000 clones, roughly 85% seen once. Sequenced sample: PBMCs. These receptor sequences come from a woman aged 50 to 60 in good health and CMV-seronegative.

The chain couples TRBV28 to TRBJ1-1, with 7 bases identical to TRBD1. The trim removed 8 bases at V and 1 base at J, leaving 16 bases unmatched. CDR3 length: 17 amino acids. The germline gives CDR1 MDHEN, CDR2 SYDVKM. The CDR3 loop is CASGAPPRWTGNTEAFF. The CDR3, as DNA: TGTGCCAGCGGGGCCCCTCCCCGGTGGACAGGGAACACTGAAGCTTTCTTT.

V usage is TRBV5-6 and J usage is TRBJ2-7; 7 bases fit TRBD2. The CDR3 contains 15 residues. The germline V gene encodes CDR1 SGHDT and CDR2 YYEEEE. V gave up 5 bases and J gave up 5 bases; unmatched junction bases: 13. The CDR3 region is CASRQDPGGFNEQYF. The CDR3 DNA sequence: TGTGCCAGCAGACAGGATCCGGGAGGTTTCAACGAGCAGTACTTC.

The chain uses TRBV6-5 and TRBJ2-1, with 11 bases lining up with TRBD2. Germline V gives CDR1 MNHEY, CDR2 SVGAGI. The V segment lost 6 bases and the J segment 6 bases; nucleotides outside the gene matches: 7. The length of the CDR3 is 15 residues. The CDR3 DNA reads TGTGCCAGCAGCGGTAAACTAGCGGGAGTCAATGAGCAGTTCTTC. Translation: CASSGKLAGVNEQFF.

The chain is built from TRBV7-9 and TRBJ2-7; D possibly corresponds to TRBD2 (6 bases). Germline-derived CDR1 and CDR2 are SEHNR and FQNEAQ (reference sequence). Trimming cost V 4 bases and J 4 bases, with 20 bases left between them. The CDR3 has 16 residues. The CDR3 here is CASSSSGVVGGYEQYF. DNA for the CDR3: TGTGCCAGCAGCTCGTCCGGCGTGGTGGGGGGATACGAGCAGTACTTC.

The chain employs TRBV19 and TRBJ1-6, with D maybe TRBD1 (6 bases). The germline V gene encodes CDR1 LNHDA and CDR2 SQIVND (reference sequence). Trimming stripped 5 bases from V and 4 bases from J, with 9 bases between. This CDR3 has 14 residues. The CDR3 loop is CASSAGQYNSPLHF. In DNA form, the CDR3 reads TGTGCCAGTAGTGCCGGACAGTATAATTCACCCCTCCACTTT.

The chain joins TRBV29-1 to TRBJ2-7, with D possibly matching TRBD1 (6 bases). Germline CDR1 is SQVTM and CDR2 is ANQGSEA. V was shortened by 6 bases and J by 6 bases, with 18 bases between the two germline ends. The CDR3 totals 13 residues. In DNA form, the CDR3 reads TGCAGCGTCGCAGGGGATTTCTTGGCCGAGCAGTACTTC. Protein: CSVAGDFLAEQYF.

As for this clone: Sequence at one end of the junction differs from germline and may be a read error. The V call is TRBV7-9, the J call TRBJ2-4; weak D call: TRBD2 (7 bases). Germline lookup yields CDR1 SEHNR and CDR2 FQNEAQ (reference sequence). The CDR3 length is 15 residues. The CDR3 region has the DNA TGTTCCAGCAGCTTAAGTAGGGGGGGCAAAAACATTCAGTACTTC. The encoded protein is CSSSLSRGGKNIQYF.

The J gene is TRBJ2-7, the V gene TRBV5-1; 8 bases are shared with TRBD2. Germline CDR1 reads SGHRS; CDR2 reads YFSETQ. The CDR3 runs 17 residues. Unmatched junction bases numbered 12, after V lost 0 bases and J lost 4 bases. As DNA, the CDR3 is TGCGCCAGCAGCTTGGCCGGGGGGGGGCAGGTACCTTACGAGCAGTACTTC. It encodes CASSLAGGGQVPYEQYF. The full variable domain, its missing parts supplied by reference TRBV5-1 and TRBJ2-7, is KAGVTQTPRYLIKTRGQQVTLSCSPISGHRSVSWYQQTPGQGLQFLFEYFSETQRNKGNFPGRFSGRQFSNSRSEMNVSTLELGDSALYLCASSLAGGGQVPYEQYFGPGTRLTVT.

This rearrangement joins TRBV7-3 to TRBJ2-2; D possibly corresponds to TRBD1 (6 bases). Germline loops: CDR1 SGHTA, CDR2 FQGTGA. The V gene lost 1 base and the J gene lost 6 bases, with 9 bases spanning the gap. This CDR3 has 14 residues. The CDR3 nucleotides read TGTGCCAGCAGCTTAAATTCAGGGGCCGGGGAGCTGTTTTTT. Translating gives CASSLNSGAGELFF. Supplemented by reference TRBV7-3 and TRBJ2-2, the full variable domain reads GAGVSQTPSNKVTEKGKYVELRCDPISGHTALYWYRQSLGQGPEFLIYFQGTGAADDSGLPNDRFFAVRPEGSVSTLKIQRTERGDSAVYLCASSLNSGAGELFFGEGSRLTVL.

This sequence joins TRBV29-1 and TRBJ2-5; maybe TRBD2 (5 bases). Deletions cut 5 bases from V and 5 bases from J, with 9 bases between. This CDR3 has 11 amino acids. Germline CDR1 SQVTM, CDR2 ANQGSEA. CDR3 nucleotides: TGCAGCGTTACTAGTGGGGAGACCCAGTACTTC. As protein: CSVTSGETQYF.

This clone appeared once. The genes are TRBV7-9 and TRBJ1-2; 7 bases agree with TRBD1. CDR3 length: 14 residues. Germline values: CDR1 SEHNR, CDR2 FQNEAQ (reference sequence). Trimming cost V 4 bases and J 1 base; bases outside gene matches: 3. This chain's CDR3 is CASSWTGLNYGYTF. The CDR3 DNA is TGTGCCAGCAGCTGGACAGGCCTTAACTATGGCTACACCTTC.

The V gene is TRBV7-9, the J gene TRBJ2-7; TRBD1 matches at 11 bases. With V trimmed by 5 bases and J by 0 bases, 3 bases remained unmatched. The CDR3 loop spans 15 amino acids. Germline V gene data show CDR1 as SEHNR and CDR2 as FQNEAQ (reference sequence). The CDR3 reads CASSPGTGGSYEQYF. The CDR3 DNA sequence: TGTGCCAGCAGCCCAGGGACAGGGGGCTCCTACGAGCAGTACTTC.

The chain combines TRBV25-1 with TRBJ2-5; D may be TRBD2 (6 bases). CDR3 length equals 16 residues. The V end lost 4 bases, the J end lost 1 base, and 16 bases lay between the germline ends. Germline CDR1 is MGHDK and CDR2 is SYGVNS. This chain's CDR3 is CASSGSLRDSQETQYF. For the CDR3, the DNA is TGTGCCAGCAGTGGATCTCTCCGGGACTCCCAAGAGACCCAGTACTTC.

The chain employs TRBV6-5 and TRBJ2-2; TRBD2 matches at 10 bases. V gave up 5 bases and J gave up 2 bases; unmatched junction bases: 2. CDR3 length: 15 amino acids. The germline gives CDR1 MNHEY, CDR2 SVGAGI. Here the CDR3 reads CASSGTSANTGELFF. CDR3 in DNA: TGTGCCAGCAGTGGGACTAGCGCCAACACCGGGGAGCTGTTTTTT.

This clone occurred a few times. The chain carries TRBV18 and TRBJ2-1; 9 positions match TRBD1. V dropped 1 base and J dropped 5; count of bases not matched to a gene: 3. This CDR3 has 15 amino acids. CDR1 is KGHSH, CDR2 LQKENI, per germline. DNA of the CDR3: TGTGCCAGCTCACCACGGACAGGGGATCACAATGAGCAGTTCTTC. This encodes CASSPRTGDHNEQFF.

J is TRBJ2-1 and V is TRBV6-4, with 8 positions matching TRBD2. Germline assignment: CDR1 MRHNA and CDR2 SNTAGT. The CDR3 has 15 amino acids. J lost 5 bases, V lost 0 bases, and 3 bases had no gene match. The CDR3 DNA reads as TGTGCCAGCAGTGACTCGATTAGCGGGGACAATGAGCAGTTCTTC. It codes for CASSDSISGDNEQFF.

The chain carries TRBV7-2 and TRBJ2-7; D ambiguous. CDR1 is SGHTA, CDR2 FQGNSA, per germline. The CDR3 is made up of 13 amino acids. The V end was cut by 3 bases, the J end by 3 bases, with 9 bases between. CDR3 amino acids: CASSLGSYYEQYF. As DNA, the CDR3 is TGTGCCAGCAGCTTGGGCAGCTACTACGAGCAGTACTTC.

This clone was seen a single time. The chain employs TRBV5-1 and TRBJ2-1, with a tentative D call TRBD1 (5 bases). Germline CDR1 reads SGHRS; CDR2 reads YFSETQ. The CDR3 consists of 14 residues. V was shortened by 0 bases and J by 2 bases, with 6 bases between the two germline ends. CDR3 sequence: CASSLAGPYNEQFF. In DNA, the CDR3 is TGCGCCAGCAGCTTGGCAGGGCCCTACAATGAGCAGTTCTTC.

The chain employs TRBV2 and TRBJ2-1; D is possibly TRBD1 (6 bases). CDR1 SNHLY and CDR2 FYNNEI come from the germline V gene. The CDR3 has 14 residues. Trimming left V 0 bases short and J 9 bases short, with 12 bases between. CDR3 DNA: TGTGCCAGCAGTGAAGCCTTGGGGGCTGGTGAGCAGTTCTTC. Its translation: CASSEALGAGEQFF.

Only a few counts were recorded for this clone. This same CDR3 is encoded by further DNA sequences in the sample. CDR3 amino acids: CAWSVAFQETQYF. The CDR3 DNA sequence: TGTGCCTGGAGTGTGGCTTTCCAAGAGACCCAGTACTTC. The chain joins TRBV30 to TRBJ2-5; the D is unclear. This CDR3 has 13 residues. Germline V gives CDR1 GTSNPN, CDR2 SVGIG (reference sequence). Trimming removed 0 bases from V and 1 base from J, with 6 bases in between. Full variable domain (missing parts from reference TRBV30 and TRBJ2-5): SQTIHQWPATLVQPVGSPLSLECTVEGTSNPNLYWYRQAAGRGLQLLFYSVGIGQISSEVPQNLSASRPQDRQFILSSKKLLLSDSGFYLCAWSVAFQETQYFGPGTRLLVL.

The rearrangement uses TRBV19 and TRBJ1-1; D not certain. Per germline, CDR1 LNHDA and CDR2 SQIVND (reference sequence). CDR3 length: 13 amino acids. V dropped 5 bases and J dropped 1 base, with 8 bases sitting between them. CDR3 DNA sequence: TGTGCCAGTAGTCCGACAAGGAACACTGAAGCTTTCTTT. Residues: CASSPTRNTEAFF.

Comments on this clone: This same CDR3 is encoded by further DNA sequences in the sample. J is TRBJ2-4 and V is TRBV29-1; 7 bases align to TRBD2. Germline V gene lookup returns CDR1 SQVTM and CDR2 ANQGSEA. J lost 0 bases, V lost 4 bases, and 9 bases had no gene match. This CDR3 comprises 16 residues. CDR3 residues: CSVASKGGVAKNIQYF. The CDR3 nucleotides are TGCAGCGTTGCCTCAAAGGGAGGGGTAGCCAAAAACATTCAGTACTTC.

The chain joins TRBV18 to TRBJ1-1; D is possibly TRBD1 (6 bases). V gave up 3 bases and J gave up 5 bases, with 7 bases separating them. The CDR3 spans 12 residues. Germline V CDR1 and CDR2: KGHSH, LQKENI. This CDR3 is CASSPDRTEAFF. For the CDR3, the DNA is TGTGCCAGCTCACCCGACAGGACTGAAGCTTTCTTT.

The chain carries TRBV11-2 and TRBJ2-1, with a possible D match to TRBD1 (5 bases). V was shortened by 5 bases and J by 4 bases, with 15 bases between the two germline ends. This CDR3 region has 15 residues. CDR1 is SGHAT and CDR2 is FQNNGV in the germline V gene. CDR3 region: CASSGRGRIYNEQFF. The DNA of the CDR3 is TGTGCCAGCAGCGGAAGGGGCAGGATTTACAATGAGCAGTTCTTC.

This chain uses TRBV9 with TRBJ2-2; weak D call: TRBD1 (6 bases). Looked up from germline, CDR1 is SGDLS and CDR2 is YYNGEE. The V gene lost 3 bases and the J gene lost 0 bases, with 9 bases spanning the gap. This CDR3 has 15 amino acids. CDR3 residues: CASSAGTTNTGELFF. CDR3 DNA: TGTGCCAGCAGCGCCGGGACAACGAACACCGGGGAGCTGTTTTTT.